These T cell receptor beta chains were read from a single sample in a study of shared T cell receptors in the human thymus. The assay was immunoSEQ multiplex PCR, and TCRdb's table has in-frame clones only and misses some. Of approximately 660,000 clones in the sample, 88% are singletons; the top ten hold around 0.0099%. A further study also used this sample, focusing on human thymus T cells.

The sequenced sample consisted of thymocytes. The receptor source for this set is a boy in the first two years of life with a congenital heart defect. The CDR3 runs from the conserved cysteine through the conserved F or W. The order of the fields is J gene, clone size, V gene, D gene, CDR3 DNA, CDR3 protein. The D gene is left open where the match is weak. Not all rows give a size; the values are once, few, many and, for expanded clones, a class.

>TRBJ2-2|-|TRBV7-2|TRBD2
TGTGCCAGCAGTGGACTAGCGGGAGGGCTGGACACCGGGGAGCTGTTTTTT
CASSGLAGGLDTGELFF
>TRBJ1-2|-|TRBV30|-
TGTGCCTGGAAGGCGGCCCTGGGCTACACCTTC
CAWKAALGYTF
>TRBJ1-2|-|TRBV5-1|TRBD1
TGCGCCAGCAGCCCAAACGACAGGGGCGCTTCAAAGGGCTATGGCTACACCTTC
CASSPNDRGASKGYGYTF
>TRBJ2-1|-|TRBV30|-
TGTGCCTGGATGAGCGAGCGCTCCGCCTACAATGAGCAGTTCTTC
CAWMSERSAYNEQFF
>TRBJ2-3|-|TRBV20-1|TRBD2
TGCAGTGCGGCGGGGGGCGATACGCAGTATTTT
CSAAGGDTQYF
>TRBJ1-1|-|TRBV4-2|-
TGTGCCAGCAGCAACGATCCCCCCTTGGTACTCACTGAAGCTTTCTTT
CASSNDPPLVLTEAFF
>TRBJ2-7|-|TRBV4-3|TRBD2
TGCGCCAGCAGCCGCCGTGGGCGGGGGTCCTACGAGCAGTACTTC
CASSRRGRGSYEQYF
>TRBJ2-7|-|TRBV27|TRBD2
TGTGCCAGCAGCCCCTTCGGGAGGGGAGGAGATTACTCCTACGAGCAGTACTTC
CASSPFGRGGDYSYEQYF
>TRBJ2-2|-|TRBV25-1|TRBD1
TGTGCCAGCACCTTAGGTAGGGGACAGGGTGAAGTGGCCGGGGAGCTGTTTTTT
CASTLGRGQGEVAGELFF
>TRBJ2-1|-|TRBV9|-
TGTGCCAGCAGCGTAGAGGGATTTCAGTTGGGGACAAATGAGCAGTTCTTC
CASSVEGFQLGTNEQFF
>TRBJ2-1|-|TRBV4-3|TRBD2
TGCGCCAGCAGCCAAGATCCGCCGGGACTAGCGGGAGAGGGGAATGAGCAGTTCTTC
CASSQDPPGLAGEGNEQFF
>TRBJ1-1|-|TRBV4-3|TRBD1
TGCGCCAGCAGCCAAGATAGTAGGACAGGGTGGGGGTTGGCTGTTCGGAACACTGAAGCTTTCTTT
CASSQDSRTGWGLAVRNTEAFF
>TRBJ2-1|once|TRBV7-6|TRBD1
TGTGCCAGCAGCCTAGACAGGGCGGCATCCTACAATGAGCAGTTCTTC
CASSLDRAASYNEQFF
>TRBJ2-7|once|TRBV11-2|TRBD2
TGTGCCAGCAGCGCCGGGACTACCGACGAGCAGTACTTC
CASSAGTTDEQYF
>TRBJ2-1|few|TRBV4-1|-
TGCGCCAGCAGCCAAGATGGGCCTCCTAATGAGCAGTTCTTC
CASSQDGPPNEQFF
>TRBJ2-3|-|TRBV29-1|TRBD1
TGCAGCGCCCTTTACGTCTGGACAGGGGGCACAGATACGCAGTATTTT
CSALYVWTGGTDTQYF
>TRBJ1-1|once|TRBV9|TRBD1
TGTGCCAGCAGCGAGTCAGACAGGGGCGGAATGAACACTGAAGCTTTCTTT
CASSESDRGGMNTEAFF
>TRBJ1-1|once|TRBV11-3|TRBD1
TGTGCCAGCACCCCGGGCGAGGGGGCCGCTGAAGCTTTCTTT
CASTPGEGAAEAFF
>TRBJ2-1|-|TRBV19|-
TGTGCCAGTAGTTTCGCCCCGAGGAGAGGCAATGAGCAGTTCTTC
CASSFAPRRGNEQFF
>TRBJ2-2|-|TRBV30|TRBD2
TGTGCCTGGAGTGTACGCGGACTAGCGGTGACCGGGGAGCTGTTTTTT
CAWSVRGLAVTGELFF
>TRBJ2-7|-|TRBV6-4|TRBD2
TGTGCCAGCCTAAATCTTCCGACTAGCGCCAAGTCCTACGAGCAGTACTTC
CASLNLPTSAKSYEQYF
>TRBJ2-1|once|TRBV5-1|TRBD2
TGCGCCAGCAGCGGTCTAGCGGACTCTTACAATGAGCAGTTCTTC
CASSGLADSYNEQFF